Shown below are 14 T cell receptor beta chains from a single sample sequenced in a study of shared clonotypes between healthy human individuals. Some clones are missing from TCRdb's copy, which holds only in-frame ones; the method was immunoSEQ multiplex PCR. The sample holds about 660,000 clones, around 72% seen once. Sequenced sample: memory CD4+ T cells sorted from blood. The subset here: CD45RA-negative fraction. The receptors were sampled from a woman younger than 45 in good health.

This clone was seen a single time. The chain carries TRBV6-5 and TRBJ2-1, with 11 bases matching TRBD2. The CDR3 sequence is 15 residues long. CDR1 MNHEY and CDR2 SVGAGI come from the germline V gene. Trimming at V came to 5 bases and at J to 6 bases, leaving 6 bases not matched to a gene. DNA of the CDR3: TGTGCCAGCAGTACCCTAGCGGGAGGTCTCAATGAGCAGTTCTTC. This translates into CASSTLAGGLNEQFF.

The chain links TRBV11-2 to TRBJ1-2, with 9 bases fitting TRBD1. There are 17 residues in the CDR3. Trimming at V came to 1 base and at J to 5 bases, leaving 11 bases not matched to a gene. Looked up from germline, CDR1 is SGHAT and CDR2 is FQNNGV. This CDR3 is CASSLAFRGDREYGYTF. The CDR3 bases are TGTGCCAGCAGCTTAGCGTTTCGTGGGGACAGGGAGTATGGCTACACCTTC. Looking up the rest from reference TRBV11-2 and TRBJ1-2 gives the full variable domain: EAGVAQSPRYKIIEKRQSVAFWCNPISGHATLYWYQQILGQGPKLLIQFQNNGVVDDSQLPKDRFSAERLKGVDSTLKIQPAKLEDSAVYLCASSLAFRGDREYGYTFGSGTRLTVV.

The chain couples TRBV6-6 to TRBJ1-3; unclear D gene. V was cut by 9 bases and J by 0 bases, with 6 bases left in between. This CDR3 spans 12 amino acids. Germline assignment: CDR1 MNHNY and CDR2 SVGAGI (reference sequence). This CDR3 reads CASFNSGNTIYF. The CDR3 DNA follows: TGTGCCAGTTTCAACTCTGGAAACACCATATATTTT.

The genes are TRBV7-7 and TRBJ2-7; D is perhaps TRBD1 (5 bases). Per the germline V gene, CDR1 is SSHAT and CDR2 is FNYEAQ (reference sequence). The CDR3 is 13 amino acids. The germline V and J ends were trimmed by 5 bases and 3 bases, with 11 bases remaining between them. CDR3 DNA sequence: TGTGCCAGCAGCCCACTCCAGGGCTACGAGCAGTACTTC. As protein: CASSPLQGYEQYF. The complete variable domain, with remaining parts taken from reference TRBV7-7 and TRBJ2-7, reads GAGVSQSPRYKVTKRGQDVTLRCDPISSHATLYWYQQALGQGPEFLTYFNYEAQPDKSGLPSDRFSAERPEGSISTLTIQRTEQRDSAMYRCASSPLQGYEQYFGPGTRLTVT.

J is TRBJ2-1 and V is TRBV5-1, with 8 bases identical to TRBD2. The CDR3 contains 15 residues. V gave up 4 bases and J gave up 0 bases; unmatched junction bases: 3. Germline V CDR1 and CDR2: SGHRS, YFSETQ. Here the CDR3 reads CASSPSGPSYNEQFF. DNA for the CDR3: TGCGCCAGCAGCCCTAGCGGGCCCTCCTACAATGAGCAGTTCTTC.

This clone has just a few counts. This rearrangement joins TRBV7-9 to TRBJ2-1; 9 nucleotides match TRBD2. CDR1 and CDR2 (germline): SEHNR, FQNEAQ (reference sequence). This CDR3 has 16 amino acids. V lost 5 bases and J lost 6; bases outside the gene matches: 11. CDR3 loop: CASSPYSGSGLNEQFF. For the CDR3, the DNA is TGTGCCAGCAGCCCTTATAGCGGGAGTGGTCTCAATGAGCAGTTCTTC.

The rearrangement uses TRBV6-5 and TRBJ1-2; D is unresolved. Germline V gene data show CDR1 as MNHEY and CDR2 as SVGAGI. Trimming left V 2 bases short and J 4 bases short, with 8 bases between. The CDR3 length is 13 residues. The CDR3 region is CASSYIGSYGYTF. CDR3 bases: TGTGCCAGCAGTTACATCGGAAGCTATGGCTACACCTTC.

This clone appeared a few times. The rearrangement joins TRBV2 to TRBJ1-2; D may be TRBD1 (5 bases). V shed 2 bases and J shed 0 bases, with 16 bases lying between them. This CDR3 has 17 amino acids. CDR1 is SNHLY and CDR2 is FYNNEI in the germline V gene. The CDR3 protein is CASSEPTDYPSNYGYTF. DNA of the CDR3: TGTGCCAGCAGTGAACCGACAGATTACCCGTCTAACTATGGCTACACCTTC.

V is TRBV11-2 and J is TRBJ1-1; D is undetermined. V was cut by 2 bases and J by 11 bases, with 12 bases left in between. CDR3 size: 12 residues. In germline, CDR1 is SGHAT, CDR2 FQNNGV. The CDR3 sequence: CASSLQEIGAFF. DNA of the CDR3: TGTGCCAGCAGCTTACAAGAAATAGGGGCTTTCTTT.

V usage is TRBV4-1 and J usage is TRBJ1-2; D possibly corresponds to TRBD1 (5 bases). The CDR3 spans 14 residues. Looked up from germline, CDR1 is MGHRA and CDR2 is YSYEKL. The V end lost 4 bases, the J end lost 1 base, and 10 bases lay between the germline ends. Written as DNA, the CDR3 is TGCGCCAGCAGCCCAAGACAGAGTAACTATGGCTACACCTTC. Translated, it gives CASSPRQSNYGYTF.

The rearrangement links TRBV4-2 to TRBJ2-7; 12 bases line up with TRBD2. Trimming cost V 1 base and J 6 bases; bases outside gene matches: 16. The CDR3 contains 19 residues. Germline values: CDR1 LGHNA, CDR2 YNFKEQ. The CDR3 DNA is TGTGCCAGCAGCCAAGGGGGCAGGGGGGCTAGCGGGAGGGCGGGCGAGCAGTACTTC. It is translated as CASSQGGRGASGRAGEQYF.

This clone was observed many times. The V call is TRBV5-1, the J call TRBJ2-2; D possibly matches TRBD1 or TRBD2 (5 bases each). Germline CDR1 is SGHRS and CDR2 is YFSETQ. The CDR3 has 14 amino acids. Trimming took off 9 bases at V and 3 bases at J, with 15 bases between the two ends. The CDR3 DNA is TGCGCCACCCATCGGGGCACCCACACCGGGGAGCTGTTTTTT. It encodes CATHRGTHTGELFF.

This clone came up once. The chain has TRBV5-6 and TRBJ2-7; D is perhaps TRBD2 (6 bases). The length of the CDR3 is 14 residues. Germline assignment: CDR1 SGHDT and CDR2 YYEEEE. V was clipped by 2 bases and J by 1 base, with 10 bases between them. The CDR3 reads CASSFRLASYEQYF. CDR3 sequence (DNA): TGTGCCAGCAGCTTCCGCCTAGCGTCCTACGAGCAGTACTTC.

Details on this clone: One junction end does not reproduce the germline sequence, and a read error may be involved. The rearrangement uses TRBV4-1 and TRBJ2-7; D is unresolved. Germline V CDR1 and CDR2: MGHRA, YSYEKL. The CDR3 covers 15 residues. CDR3 coding DNA: TGCGCCAGCAGCCAAGATATGTCAGCGAGCTACGGGCAGTACTTC. Its protein product is CASSQDMSASYGQYF.